The clone carrying this T cell receptor (beta chain) was detected once. Germline V gene sequence: CDR1 MDHEN, CDR2 SYDVKM. The CDR3 covers 16 residues. Trimming cost V 2 bases and J 6 bases, with 20 bases left between them. The data belong to a study of blood T cell repertoires in COVID-19. Study information: The analysed material was cDNA or gDNA that came from T cells, B-cell-depleted T cells, or PBMCs.

Original analysis: Estimation of nucleated cell counts relied on the amplification of reference gene primers. Repertoires were generated with immunoSEQ multiplex PCR, while TCRdb's copy carries only in-frame clones and drops some. From that table come the V and J calls and clone size; the DNA was used to work out D and trimming. The sample carries roughly 200,000 clones, around nine tenths recorded once. This TCR was sampled from a man in his sixties who had recovered from COVID-19. The rearrangement joins TRBV28 to TRBJ2-7; the D gene is possibly TRBD2 (7 bases). Sequencing was done on a sample of peripheral blood. CDR3 nucleotide sequence: TGTGCCAGCAGTTTACAATCCCTGGGACGGGGGGCCGAGCAGTACTTC. This gives the protein CASSLQSLGRGAEQYF.